This record looks at one T cell receptor beta chain sequence and its context. Original methodology: Samples held a median of 95,638 TCRs, range about 23,224–750,000. TCRdb reanalysed the RACE reads using MiXCR and keeps one entry per CDR3 protein. The authors' filters were not applied to this entry. The sample holds 120,000 or so distinct CDR3 sequences, around 10% seen once. The data belong to a study of human T cells and chemical hapten exposure. Study-level information: From small differences in pooled library volume came most of the variation in per-sample TCR yields.

Time point of the sample: patch test 3, about 24 weeks after DPC sensitization. Treatment noted: therapeutic diphenylcyclopropenone sensitization with weekly scalp DPC. The CDR3 has 15 residues. The germline V gene has CDR1 SGHVS and CDR2 FNYEAQ. Trimming left V 6 bases short and J 2 bases short, with 17 bases between. Specimen: whole blood, collected in connection with sensitization to the hapten diphenylcyclopropenone (DPC). The receptor's source is a woman between 45 and 65 years old with alopecia areata. Some clones in this sample may be carry-over from other donors' samples. V and J are TRBV7-6 and TRBJ2-7, with TRBD1 as a possible D gene (5 bases). The CDR3 is CASSFTGYSPYEQYF. DNA for the CDR3: TGTGCCAGCAGTTTTACAGGATATAGCCCCTACGAGCAGTACTTC.